The 12 T cell receptor beta chains below come from one sample, sequenced in a study of blood T cell repertoires in COVID-19. The data were produced by immunoSEQ multiplex PCR, yet TCRdb's version contains in-frame clones alone and is incomplete. The table lists tens of thousands of clones, under 95% of them singletons. Sequenced sample: peripheral blood. These receptors originate from a human donor in a cohort sampled during active COVID-19.

CDR3 sequence (DNA): TGTGCCAGCAGTTCGGGACATATCTATGGCTACACCTTC. Translated: CASSSGHIYGYTF. The genes are TRBV27 and TRBJ1-2, with a tentative D call TRBD1 (6 bases). The V gene's germline CDR1 is MNHEY and CDR2 SMNVEV (reference sequence). The CDR3 contains 13 residues. Trimming left V 4 bases short and J 4 bases short, with 10 bases between.

This sequence joins TRBV5-1 and TRBJ2-7, with 9 nucleotides matching TRBD1. Germline CDR1 reads SGHRS; CDR2 reads YFSETQ. Unmatched junction bases numbered 13, after V lost 5 bases and J lost 1 base. The CDR3 runs 17 residues. CDR3 DNA: TGCGCCAGCAGTCTCACCCCAACAGGGGGCGCGTCCTACGAGCAGTACTTC. This translates into CASSLTPTGGASYEQYF.

In regard to this clone: One end of the junction varies from germline; a read error may be responsible. The rearrangement links TRBV19 to TRBJ1-4; D is perhaps TRBD1 (6 bases). CDR1 LNHDA and CDR2 SQIVND come from the germline V gene (reference sequence). This CDR3 has 10 residues. Written as DNA, the CDR3 is TGTGCCAGTCATATACAGGGACGCCTTTTT. Its translation: CASHIQGRLF.

This chain connects TRBV10-3 to TRBJ1-1, with D perhaps matching TRBD1 (5 bases). The CDR3 has 14 amino acids. Trimming pared 2 bases from V and 1 base from J, leaving 8 bases between. CDR1 and CDR2 from the germline V gene are ENHRY and SYGVKD. The DNA of the CDR3 is TGTGCCATCAGTGAGGCAGGGCCGAACACTGAAGCTTTCTTT. This encodes CAISEAGPNTEAFF.

This rearrangement joins TRBV4-1 to TRBJ2-7; 8 bases are shared with TRBD1. The CDR3 spans 15 residues. The V and J ends lost 1 base and 2 bases, in that order; junction bases with no gene match: 4. The germline gives CDR1 MGHRA, CDR2 YSYEKL. DNA for the CDR3: TGCGCCAGCAGCCAAGGAGGGGACAGGCCCTACGAGCAGTACTTC. Its translation is CASSQGGDRPYEQYF.

The rearrangement links TRBV6-6 to TRBJ1-2; D not resolved. The CDR3 length is 11 residues. CDR1 MNHNY and CDR2 SVGAGI come from the germline V gene (reference sequence). V was trimmed by 7 bases and J by 8 bases, leaving 11 bases between them. The DNA of the CDR3 is TGTGCCAGCAACTCTAATGTAGGCTACACCTTC. This sequence encodes CASNSNVGYTF.

This clone was observed once. CDR3 bases: TGCGCCAGCAGCTTGGTACAGGGACCTTCTTATAATTCACCCCTCCACTTT. Protein product: CASSLVQGPSYNSPLHF. This sequence joins TRBV5-1 and TRBJ1-6, with a possible D match to TRBD1 (6 bases). Trimming shortened V by 0 bases and J by 4 bases, and 14 bases separated the two germline ends. This CDR3 has 17 residues. Germline CDR1 SGHRS, CDR2 YFSETQ.

The chain carries TRBV7-2 and TRBJ2-7; TRBD1 matches at 8 bases. The length of the CDR3 is 14 residues. The germline V gene has CDR1 SGHTA and CDR2 FQGNSA. V lost 5 bases and J lost 0; bases outside the gene matches: 3. CDR3 DNA sequence: TGTGCCAGCAGCGCAGGACAGGGCTCCTACGAGCAGTACTTC. Amino acids: CASSAGQGSYEQYF.

As to this clone: At one end, the junction sequence differs from germline, possibly due to a read error. The chain has TRBV29-1 and TRBJ1-2; tentative D call: TRBD1 (6 bases). CDR1 is SQVTM, CDR2 ANQGSEA, per germline. The CDR3 is 10 amino acids. Here the CDR3 reads CSVEGRDTAF. The CDR3 nucleotides read TGCAGCGTTGAGGGCAGGGACACCGCCTTC.

This CDR3 reads CASSPPRTYRGKAYEQYF. The CDR3 region has the DNA TGTGCCAGCAGTCCCCCGCGAACTTATCGGGGTAAGGCCTACGAGCAGTACTTC. This sequence joins TRBV28 and TRBJ2-7; D possibly corresponds to TRBD2 (5 bases). This CDR3 spans 18 amino acids. From germline, CDR1 is MDHEN and CDR2 SYDVKM. V dropped 5 bases and J dropped 2 bases, with 25 bases sitting between them.

The genes are TRBV19 and TRBJ2-7; 8 bases align to TRBD1. The CDR3 runs 14 residues. Germline CDR1 is LNHDA and CDR2 is SQIVND (reference sequence). J lost 5 bases, V lost 5 bases, and 8 bases had no gene match. The CDR3 DNA is TGTGCCAGTAGTGCAGGGGGCTCGGGGAACGAGCAGTACTTC. It specifies CASSAGGSGNEQYF.

The genes are TRBV5-6 and TRBJ1-2; 10 nucleotides match TRBD1. Germline CDR1 SGHDT, CDR2 YYEEEE. V lost 3 bases to trimming and J lost 6 bases; unmatched junction nucleotides: 5. This CDR3 has 14 amino acids. CDR3 in DNA: TGTGCCAGCAGCTCAACCGGGACAGGGGATGGCTACACCTTC. Its translation is CASSSTGTGDGYTF.